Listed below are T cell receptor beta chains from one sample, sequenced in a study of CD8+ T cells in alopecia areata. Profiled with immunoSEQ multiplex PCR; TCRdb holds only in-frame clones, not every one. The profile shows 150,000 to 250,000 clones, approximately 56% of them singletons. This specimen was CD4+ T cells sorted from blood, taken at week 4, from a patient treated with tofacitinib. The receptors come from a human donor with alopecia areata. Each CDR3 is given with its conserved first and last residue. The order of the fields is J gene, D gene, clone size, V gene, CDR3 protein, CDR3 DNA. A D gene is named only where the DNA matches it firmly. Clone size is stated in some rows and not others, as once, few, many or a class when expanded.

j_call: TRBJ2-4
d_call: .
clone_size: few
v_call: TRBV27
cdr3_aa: CPPRYIQYF
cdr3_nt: TGTCCCCCCCGCTACATTCAGTACTTC

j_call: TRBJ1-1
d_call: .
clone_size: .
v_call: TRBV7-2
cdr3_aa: CASSFLTQNTEAFF
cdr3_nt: TGTGCCAGCAGCTTCCTCACACAGAACACTGAAGCTTTCTTT

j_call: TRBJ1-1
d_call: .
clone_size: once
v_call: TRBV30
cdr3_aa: CAWDGAGLNTEAFF
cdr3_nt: TGTGCCTGGGACGGGGCCGGACTGAACACTGAAGCTTTCTTT

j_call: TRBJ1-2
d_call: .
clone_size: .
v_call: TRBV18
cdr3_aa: CASSSVSRGVGYGYTF
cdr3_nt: TGTGCCAGCTCATCTGTCAGCAGGGGAGTGGGCTATGGCTACACCTTC

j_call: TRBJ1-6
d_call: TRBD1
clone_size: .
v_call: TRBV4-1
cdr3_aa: CASSQLLQGVGSPLHF
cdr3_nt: TGCGCCAGCAGCCAATTGTTACAGGGGGTTGGGTCACCCCTCCACTTT

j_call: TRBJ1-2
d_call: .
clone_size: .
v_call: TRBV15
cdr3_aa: CATSRARDGGYGYTF
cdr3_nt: TGTGCCACCAGCAGAGCACGGGACGGCGGATATGGCTACACCTTC

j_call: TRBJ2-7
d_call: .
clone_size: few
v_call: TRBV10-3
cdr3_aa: CAISESAGLNEQYF
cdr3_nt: TGTGCCATCAGTGAGTCAGCAGGTCTCAACGAGCAGTACTTC

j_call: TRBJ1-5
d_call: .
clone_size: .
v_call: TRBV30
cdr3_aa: CAWSVPVGNQPQHF
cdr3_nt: TGTGCCTGGAGTGTACCGGTAGGCAATCAGCCCCAGCATTTT

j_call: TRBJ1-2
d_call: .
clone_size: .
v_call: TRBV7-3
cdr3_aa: CASSLFYGGGYTF
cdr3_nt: TGTGCCAGCAGCTTATTCTACGGGGGAGGCTACACCTTC

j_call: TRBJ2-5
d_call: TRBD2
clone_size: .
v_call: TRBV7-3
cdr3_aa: CASSSSSGGAETQYF
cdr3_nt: TGTGCCAGCAGCTCCTCCAGCGGGGGGGCGGAGACCCAGTACTTC

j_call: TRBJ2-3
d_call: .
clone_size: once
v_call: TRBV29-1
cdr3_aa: CSVDSDSPTDTQYF
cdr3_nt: TGCAGCGTTGACTCGGACAGTCCCACAGATACGCAGTATTTT

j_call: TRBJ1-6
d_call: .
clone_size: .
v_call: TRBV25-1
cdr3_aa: CASTAGMGVADSPLHF
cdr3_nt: TGTGCCAGCACCGCAGGGATGGGGGTTGCGGATTCACCCCTCCACTTT

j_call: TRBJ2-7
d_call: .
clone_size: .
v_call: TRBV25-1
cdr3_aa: CASLRDGSYEQYF
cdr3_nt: TGTGCCAGCCTCCGGGACGGCTCCTACGAGCAGTACTTC

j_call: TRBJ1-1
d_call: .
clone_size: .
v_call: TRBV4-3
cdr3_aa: CASSPSATLTEAFF
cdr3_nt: TGCGCCAGCAGCCCGTCGGCTACTCTCACTGAAGCTTTCTTT

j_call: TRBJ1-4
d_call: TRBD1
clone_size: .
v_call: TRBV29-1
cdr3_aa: CSAVTGQVDEKLFF
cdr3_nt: TGCAGCGCTGTAACGGGACAGGTAGATGAAAAACTGTTTTTT

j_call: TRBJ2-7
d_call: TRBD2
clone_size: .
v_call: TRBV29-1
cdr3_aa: CSVEFSSGGIYF
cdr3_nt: TGCAGCGTTGAATTTTCTAGCGGGGGAATTTACTTC

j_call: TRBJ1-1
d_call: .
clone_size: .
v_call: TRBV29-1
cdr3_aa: CSGHRSGGNTEAFF
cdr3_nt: TGCAGCGGGCACAGGTCTGGGGGGAACACTGAAGCTTTCTTT

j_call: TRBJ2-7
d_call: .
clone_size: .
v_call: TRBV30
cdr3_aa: CAWTPTASPYEQYF
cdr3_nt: TGTGCCTGGACCCCGACAGCCAGTCCCTACGAGCAGTACTTC

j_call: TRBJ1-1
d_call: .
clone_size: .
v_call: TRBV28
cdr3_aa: CASSLWGRSTEAFF
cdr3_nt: TGTGCCAGCAGTTTATGGGGTCGAAGTACTGAAGCTTTCTTT

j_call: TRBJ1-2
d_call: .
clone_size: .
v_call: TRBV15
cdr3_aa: CATSREGFSYYGYTF
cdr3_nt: TGTGCCACCAGCAGAGAGGGATTCTCCTACTATGGCTACACCTTC

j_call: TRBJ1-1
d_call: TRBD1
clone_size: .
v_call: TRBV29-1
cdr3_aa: CSVESGTDFFGEAFF
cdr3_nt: TGCAGCGTTGAATCCGGGACAGACTTTTTCGGGGAAGCTTTCTTT

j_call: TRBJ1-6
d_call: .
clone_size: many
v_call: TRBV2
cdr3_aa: CASSDTRTDNSPLHF
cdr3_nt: TGTGCCAGCAGTGATACAAGGACTGATAATTCACCCCTCCACTTT

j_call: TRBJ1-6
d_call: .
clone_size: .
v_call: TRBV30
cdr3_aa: CAWSLDSSYNSPLHF
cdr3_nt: TGTGCCTGGAGTCTCGACAGCTCCTATAATTCACCCCTCCACTTT

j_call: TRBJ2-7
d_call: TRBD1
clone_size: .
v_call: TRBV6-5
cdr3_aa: CASTRRTGSSYEQYF
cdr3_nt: TGTGCCAGCACCCGCCGGACAGGGAGCTCCTACGAGCAGTACTTC

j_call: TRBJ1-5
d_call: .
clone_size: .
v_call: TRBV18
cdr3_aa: CASSPPNADVGAPQHF
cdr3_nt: TGTGCCAGCTCACCACCGAACGCCGATGTGGGGGCGCCCCAGCATTTT

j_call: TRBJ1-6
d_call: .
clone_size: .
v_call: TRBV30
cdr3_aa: CAWSARTVGSPLHF
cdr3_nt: TGTGCCTGGAGTGCCCGGACGGTCGGTTCACCCCTCCACTTT

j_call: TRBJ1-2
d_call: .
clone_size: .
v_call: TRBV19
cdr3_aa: CASSIMDWDKVYGYTF
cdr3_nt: TGTGCCAGTAGTATTATGGATTGGGACAAGGTTTATGGCTACACCTTC

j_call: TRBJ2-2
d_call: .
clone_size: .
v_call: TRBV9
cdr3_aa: CASSVEATGELFF
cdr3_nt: TGTGCCAGCAGCGTAGAGGCGACCGGGGAGCTGTTTTTT

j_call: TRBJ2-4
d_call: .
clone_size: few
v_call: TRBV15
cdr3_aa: CATSRSETPTPQYF
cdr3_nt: TGTGCCACCAGCAGAAGCGAGACTCCCACCCCTCAGTACTTC

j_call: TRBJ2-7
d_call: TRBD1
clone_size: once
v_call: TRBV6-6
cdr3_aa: CASSTGQGYDEQYF
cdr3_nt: TGTGCCAGCAGTACCGGACAGGGTTACGACGAGCAGTACTTC

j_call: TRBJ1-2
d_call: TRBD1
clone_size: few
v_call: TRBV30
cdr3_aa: CACPKTGTGSYGYTF
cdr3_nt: TGTGCCTGCCCAAAAACCGGGACAGGGTCCTATGGCTACACCTTC

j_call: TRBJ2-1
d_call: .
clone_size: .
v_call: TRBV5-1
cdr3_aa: CASSLGRVSYNEQFF
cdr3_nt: TGCGCCAGCAGCTTGGGCAGGGTCTCCTACAATGAGCAGTTCTTC

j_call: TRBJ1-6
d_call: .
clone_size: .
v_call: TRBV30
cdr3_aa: CAWDLGSSYNSPLHF
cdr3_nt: TGTGCCTGGGACCTAGGGAGCTCCTATAATTCACCCCTCCACTTT

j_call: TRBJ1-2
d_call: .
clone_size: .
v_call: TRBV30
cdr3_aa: CAAPGPGGYTF
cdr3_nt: TGTGCCGCACCGGGACCTGGTGGCTACACCTTC

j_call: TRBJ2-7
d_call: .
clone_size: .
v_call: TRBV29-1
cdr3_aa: CSVVPSSYEQYF
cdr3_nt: TGCAGCGTTGTGCCATCCTCCTACGAGCAGTACTTC

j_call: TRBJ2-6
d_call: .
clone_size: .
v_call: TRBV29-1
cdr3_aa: CSVDGGSGANVLTF
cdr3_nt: TGCAGCGTTGACGGCGGCTCTGGGGCCAACGTCCTGACTTTC

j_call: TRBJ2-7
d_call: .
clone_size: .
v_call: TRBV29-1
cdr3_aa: CSVDTVGGSHEQYF
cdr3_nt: TGCAGCGTTGATACGGTTGGAGGGTCCCACGAGCAGTACTTC

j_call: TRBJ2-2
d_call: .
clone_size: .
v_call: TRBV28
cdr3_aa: CASSYTVGELFF
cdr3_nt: TGTGCCAGCAGCTACACCGTGGGGGAGCTGTTTTTT

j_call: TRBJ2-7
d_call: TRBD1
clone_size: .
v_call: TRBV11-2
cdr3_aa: CASSPDRGMYEQYF
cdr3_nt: TGTGCCAGCAGCCCGGACAGGGGCATGTACGAGCAGTACTTC

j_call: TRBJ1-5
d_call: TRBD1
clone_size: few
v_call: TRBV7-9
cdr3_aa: CASSGTGDGNQPQHF
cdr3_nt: TGTGCCAGCAGCGGGACAGGGGATGGCAATCAGCCCCAGCATTTT

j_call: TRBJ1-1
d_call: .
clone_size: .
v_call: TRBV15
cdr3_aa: CATSRDRSQGLNTEAFF
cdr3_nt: TGTGCCACCAGCAGAGATCGGTCCCAGGGGTTGAACACTGAAGCTTTCTTT

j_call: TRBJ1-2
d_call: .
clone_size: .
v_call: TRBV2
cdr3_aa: CASILGTALYGYTF
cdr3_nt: .

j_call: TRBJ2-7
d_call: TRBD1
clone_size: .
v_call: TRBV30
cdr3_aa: CAWSFVLTGGGYEQYF
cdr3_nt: TGTGCCTGGAGCTTCGTCCTGACAGGGGGCGGGTACGAGCAGTACTTC

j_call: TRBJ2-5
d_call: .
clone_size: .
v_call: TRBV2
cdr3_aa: CASSEGETQYF
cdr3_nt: TGTGCCAGCAGTGAGGGAGAGACCCAGTACTTC

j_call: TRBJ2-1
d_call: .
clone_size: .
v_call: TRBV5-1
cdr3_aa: CASSLEAGRDEQFF
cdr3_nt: TGCGCCAGCAGCTTGGAGGCAGGACGGGATGAGCAGTTCTTC

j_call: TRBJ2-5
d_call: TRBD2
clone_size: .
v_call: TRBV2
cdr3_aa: CASSEPRTSGGEQETQYF
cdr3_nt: TGTGCCAGCAGTGAACCTCGGACTAGCGGGGGGGAACAAGAGACCCAGTACTTC

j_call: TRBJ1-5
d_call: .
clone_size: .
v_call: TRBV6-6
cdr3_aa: CASSPSGTSNQPQHF
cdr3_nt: TGTGCCAGCAGTCCTTCCGGGACGAGCAATCAGCCCCAGCATTTT

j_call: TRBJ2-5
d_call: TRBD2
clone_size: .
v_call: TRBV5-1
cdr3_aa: CASTTSGQETQYF
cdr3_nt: TGCGCCAGCACGACTAGCGGCCAAGAGACCCAGTACTTC

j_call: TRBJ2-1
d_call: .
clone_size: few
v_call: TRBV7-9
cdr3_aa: CASSSMTVPHGQFF
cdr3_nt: TGTGCCAGCAGCTCCATGACAGTTCCCCATGGGCAGTTCTTC

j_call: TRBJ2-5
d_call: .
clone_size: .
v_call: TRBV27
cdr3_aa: CASSRRVQTQYF
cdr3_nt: TGTGCCAGCAGCCGAAGGGTCCAGACCCAGTACTTC

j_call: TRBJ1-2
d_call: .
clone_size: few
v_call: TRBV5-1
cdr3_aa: CASSLSQGYGYTF
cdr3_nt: TGCGCCAGCAGCTTGTCGCAGGGCTATGGCTACACCTTC